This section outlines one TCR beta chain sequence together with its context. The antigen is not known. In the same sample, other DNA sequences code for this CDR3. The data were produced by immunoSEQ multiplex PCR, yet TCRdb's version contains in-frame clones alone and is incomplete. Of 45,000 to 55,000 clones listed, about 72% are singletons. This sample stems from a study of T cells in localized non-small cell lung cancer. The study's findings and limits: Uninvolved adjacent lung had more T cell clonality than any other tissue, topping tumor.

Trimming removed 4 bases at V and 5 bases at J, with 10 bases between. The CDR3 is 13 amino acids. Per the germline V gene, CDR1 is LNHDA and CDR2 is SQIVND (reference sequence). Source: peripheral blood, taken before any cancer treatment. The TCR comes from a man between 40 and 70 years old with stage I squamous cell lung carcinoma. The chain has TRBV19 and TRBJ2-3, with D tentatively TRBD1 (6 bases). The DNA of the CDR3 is TGTGCCAGTAGTAGGGGGCTTCAAGATACGCAGTATTTT. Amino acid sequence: CASSRGLQDTQYF.